This T cell receptor beta chain was retrieved from a study of patients and donors after allogeneic stem cell transplantation. TCRdb independently ran MiXCR on the RT-PCR reads; one entry per CDR3 protein. This table has some 160,000 distinct CDR3 sequences, approximately 24% appearing once. The germline gives CDR1 SGHRS, CDR2 YFSETQ. The CDR3 has 13 residues. J gave up 5 bases and V 1 base, and 2 bases lay outside the gene matches. This clonotype showed up just a few times. The V call is TRBV5-1, the J call TRBJ1-2, with TRBD1 matching over 7 bases. The sequence derives from a human donor who was either an allogeneic HSCT recipient or a stem cell or donor lymphocyte infusion donor (not recorded which). It is not recorded whose cells these are; they may come from a transplant donor. The sample comprised blood, either unsorted or a sorted T cell fraction (not recorded which). CDR3 protein: CASSLTGVYGYTF. The CDR3 region has the DNA TGCGCCAGCAGCTTGACAGGGGTGTATGGCTACACCTTC.